There are a few counts of the clone carrying this T cell receptor beta chain. Its antigen remains unidentified. Repertoires were generated with immunoSEQ multiplex PCR, while TCRdb's copy carries only in-frame clones and drops some. This sample has 30,000 to 40,000 clones, with over 70% found just once. The data were taken from a study of cytotoxic CD8 clonotypes in ibrutinib-treated CLL. Study-level points and caveats: Contraction or stability on treatment was seen for public clonotypes, which were uncommon.

The sequence came from a human donor with chronic lymphocytic leukemia. Sequences were derived from PBMCs, sampled at disease progression, from a patient treated with ibrutinib.

CDR3 sequence: CASSQDRSGAGNTIYF. In DNA form, the CDR3 reads TGTGCCAGCAGCCAAGATAGGTCAGGGGCTGGAAACACCATATATTTT. The gene calls are TRBV4-2 and TRBJ1-3, with a weak D call TRBD1 (6 bases). The V end lost 0 bases, the J end lost 2 bases, and 11 bases lay between the germline ends. CDR1 LGHNA and CDR2 YNFKEQ come from the germline V gene. The CDR3 runs 16 residues.